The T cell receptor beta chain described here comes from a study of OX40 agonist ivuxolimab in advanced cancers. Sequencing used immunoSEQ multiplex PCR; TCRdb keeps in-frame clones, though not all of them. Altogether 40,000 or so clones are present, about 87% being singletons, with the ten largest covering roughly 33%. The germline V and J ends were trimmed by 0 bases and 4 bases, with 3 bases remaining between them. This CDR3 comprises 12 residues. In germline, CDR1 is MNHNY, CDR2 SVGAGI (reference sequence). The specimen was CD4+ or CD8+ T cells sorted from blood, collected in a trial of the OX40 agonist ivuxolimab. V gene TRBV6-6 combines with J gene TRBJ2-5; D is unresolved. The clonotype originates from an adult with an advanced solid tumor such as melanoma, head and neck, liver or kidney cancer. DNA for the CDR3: TGTGCCAGCAGTTACTCGACAGAGACCCAGTACTTC. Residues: CASSYSTETQYF.